This T cell receptor beta chain is drawn from a study of cytomegalovirus exposure and HLA in healthy donors. When sampled, the donors appeared nominally healthy, though they likely had unrecorded immune exposures. Findings and caveats of the study: Within an earlier analysis, most TCR beta V segments proved productive either about 90% or about 30% of the time. TCR beta sequences reportedly predicted most subjects' HLA-A and HLA-B alleles accurately.

Primers included in the PCR were 60 Vbeta and 13 Jbeta primers. The method was immunoSEQ multiplex PCR; TCRdb's version includes in-frame clones alone and lacks a portion of them. The sample includes 95,000 to 100,000 clones, roughly 76% seen only once; the top ten take about 2%. As for this clone: Its antigen is not identified.

The sequencing sample was made of PBMCs. This receptor was identified in a middle-aged man in good health and CMV-seronegative.

The CDR3 protein is CASSADGLGGYTF. The CDR3 nucleotides are TGTGCCAGTAGTGCAGACGGACTTGGAGGCTACACCTTC. The chain joins TRBV19 to TRBJ1-2; no reliable D call. V was clipped by 5 bases and J by 8 bases, with 15 bases between them. The length of the CDR3 is 13 residues. The V gene's germline CDR1 is LNHDA and CDR2 SQIVND (reference sequence).